The TCR beta chain under discussion was sequenced for a study of blood T cell repertoires in COVID-19 (dated by TCRdb to about 2020). Regarding the study in general: Collaborator samples came from the United States, Italy and Spain and covered acute and convalescent phases of COVID-19. The material from the prospective study consisted of cDNA or gDNA derived from T cells, B-cell-depleted T cells, or PBMCs. The dataset comprised deeply sampled blood TCRbeta repertoires from subjects exposed to, actively infected with, or recovered from COVID-19. The repertoires were made available in a free public database intended to serve as a resource for research on the immune response to SARS-CoV-2. The samples were drawn from two sources: the first 160 participants of the ongoing ImmuneRACE study, and 1,200 or so subjects contributed by 6 global collaborators. A de-identified subject ID, COVID-19 status, age in years and sex were almost always included in the sample metadata. Where available, HLA class I and class II types were obtained from metadata supplied by the sample provider rather than from assay-based typing.

TCRbeta CDR3 regions were amplified from genomic DNA by means of the immunoSEQ Assay, a bias-controlled multiplex PCR. The source study handled its data this way. Within the assay, amplification of reference gene primers was used to estimate how many nucleated cells each sample contained. Sequence reads were collapsed and filtered to measure the absolute abundance of every unique TCRbeta CDR3 rearrangement. Productive Simpson clonality was computed per sample as the square root of Simpson's diversity index over productive rearrangements. Imported from immuneACCESS, the table was reduced by TCRdb to in-frame sequences with V and J called. These copies leave out some clones; in studies compared against another copy, an unresolved V gene accounts for under half, and the cause of the remainder is not known. V and J calls plus clone size are reproduced from that table; the DNA served to infer D and trimming. This sample holds 100,000 to 150,000 clones; around 85% were observed only once. In total, the top ten clones hold around 3% of the sample.

Findings and caveats that apply to the study as a whole: Clinical and demographic metadata were provided uncurated, with the amount varying by source and participant.

One collaborating source in Seattle enrolled patients during active infection and followed them longitudinally through the course of disease. Collaborating institutions collected whole blood in K2EDTA tubes following their own protocols. For TCRbeta analysis, collaborator samples were shipped as frozen whole blood, as isolated PBMCs, or as DNA extracted from either sample type. Reading from cysteine to phenylalanine, the CDR3 counts 13 amino acids. The retained sequence is limited to the CDR3, 39 bases, with the frame set at the first base. For this chain, trimming is 4 bases at the V end and 10 bases at the J end, and the number of junction bases without a gene match is 7. Taken from the germline V gene, the CDR1 and CDR2 loops are SGHRS and YFSETQ. In regard to this clone: Its antigen has not been determined. The sample holds no much larger clone one base away, and base qualities are not on file.

Sequenced material: peripheral blood. This chain is built from TRBV5-1 and TRBJ2-1, and 8 junction bases match TRBD2. The sequence came from an elderly woman with COVID-19, enrolled during active disease. The CDR3 reads as follows: CASSPGSGGEQFF. The DNA sequence is given as TGCGCCAGCAGCCCTGGGTCGGGAGGGGAGCAGTTCTTC. Beyond the CDR3, the reference TRBV5-1 and TRBJ2-1 genes provide the residues; the full variable domain reads: KAGVTQTPRYLIKTRGQQVTLSCSPISGHRSVSWYQQTPGQGLQFLFEYFSETQRNKGNFPGRFSGRQFSNSRSEMNVSTLELGDSALYLCASSPGSGGEQFFGPGTRLTVL.